A selection of T cell receptor beta chains follows, all from one sample in a study of blood T cell repertoires in COVID-19. Profiled with immunoSEQ multiplex PCR; TCRdb holds only in-frame clones, not every one. The data show some 100,000 clones, approximately 86% seen once. Sequenced: peripheral blood. These TCRs come from a man aged 50-59 years with acute or convalescent COVID-19. The CDR3 runs from the conserved cysteine through the conserved F or W. Each record gives: D gene, V gene, J gene, clone size, CDR3 protein, CDR3 DNA. D genes are given only for firm matches. Clone size, where shown, is once, few, many, or a class for clones that have expanded.

>TRBD1|TRBV5-1|TRBJ2-5|NA
CASTLTPGGQETQYF
TGCGCCAGCACCCTTACTCCAGGGGGCCAAGAGACCCAGTACTTC
>TRBD1|TRBV24-1|TRBJ2-7|NA
CATSERTGLTYEQYF
TGTGCCACCAGTGAGCGGACAGGTTTAACCTACGAGCAGTACTTC
>TRBD1|TRBV6-4|TRBJ1-1|NA
CASSQQGYTEAFF
TGTGCCAGCAGTCAACAGGGGTACACTGAAGCTTTCTTT
>TRBD2|TRBV30|TRBJ2-7|NA
CAWSKTGTSGEQYF
TGTGCCTGGAGCAAGACCGGGACTAGCGGCGAGCAGTACTTC
>NA|TRBV19|TRBJ2-1|NA
CASSIRGTNEQFF
TGTGCCAGTAGTATTCGAGGTACCAATGAGCAGTTCTTC
>NA|TRBV4-1|TRBJ2-2|NA
CASSRLASAAVTGELFF
TGCGCCAGCAGCCGCCTCGCTAGCGCCGCGGTCACCGGGGAGCTGTTTTTT
>NA|TRBV10-1|TRBJ1-5|NA
CASYQAMGNQPQHF
TGCGCCAGTTATCAGGCGATGGGCAATCAGCCCCAGCATTTT
>TRBD2|TRBV7-2|TRBJ2-5|NA
CASSPGGGSGKTQYF
TGTGCCAGCAGCCCCGGGGGGGGGAGCGGTAAGACCCAGTACTTC
>TRBD1|TRBV3-1/TRBV3-2|TRBJ2-7|NA
CASSHPRTGYEQYF
TGTGCCAGCAGCCACCCCCGGACAGGCTACGAGCAGTACTTC
>NA|TRBV10-2|TRBJ1-2|NA
CASSEFRDTAYGYTF
TGCGCCAGCAGTGAATTCCGGGACACTGCCTATGGCTACACCTTC
>NA|TRBV10-3|TRBJ2-3|NA
CAIGLGKDTQYF
TGTGCCATCGGGCTCGGTAAAGATACGCAGTATTTT
>NA|TRBV6-5|TRBJ2-7|NA
CASSWANSREQYF
TGTGCCAGCAGCTGGGCAAACTCTCGCGAGCAGTACTTC
>TRBD1|TRBV5-5|TRBJ1-5|NA
CASSLSGDRNQPQHF
TGTGCCAGCAGCTTGAGTGGGGACAGGAATCAGCCCCAGCATTTT
>TRBD2|TRBV7-4|TRBJ2-1|NA
CASSLEGGAWKGNEQFF
TGTGCCAGCAGCTTAGAGGGAGGGGCTTGGAAGGGCAATGAGCAGTTCTTC
>NA|TRBV6-6|TRBJ1-5|once
CASSTVTNQPQHF
TGTGCCAGCAGTACAGTGACCAATCAGCCCCAGCATTTT
>NA|TRBV2|TRBJ1-1|NA
CASSETGSTEAFF
TGTGCCAGCAGTGAAACGGGTAGCACTGAAGCTTTCTTT
>TRBD1|TRBV12-5|TRBJ1-5|once
CASGRDSYQPQHF
TGTGCTAGTGGTCGGGACAGTTATCAGCCCCAGCATTTT
>NA|TRBV24-1|TRBJ2-5|NA
CATSDFGGAGGTQYF
TGTGCCACCAGTGATTTTGGTGGTGCCGGCGGGACCCAGTACTTC
>NA|TRBV6-5|TRBJ1-5|NA
CASNTVRQPQHF
TGTGCCAGCAATACGGTCAGGCAGCCCCAGCATTTT
>NA|TRBV12-3/TRBV12-4|TRBJ2-7|once
CASSLGTYEQYF
TGTGCCAGCAGTTTGGGCACCTACGAGCAGTACTTC
>NA|TRBV27|TRBJ1-2|once
CASSPNDFGGYTF
TGTGCCAGCAGCCCGAACGACTTCGGGGGCTACACCTTC
>TRBD2|TRBV30|TRBJ2-2|NA
CAWSVPGGTGELFF
TGTGCCTGGAGTGTACCGGGGGGAACCGGGGAGCTGTTTTTT
>TRBD1|TRBV24-1|TRBJ2-1|NA
CATSDARTGGFNEQFF
TGTGCCACCAGTGATGCACGGACAGGGGGTTTCAATGAGCAGTTCTTC
>TRBD2|TRBV15|TRBJ2-1|NA
CATSRPIAGEVEQFF
TGTGCCACCAGCAGACCAATAGCGGGAGAGGTTGAGCAGTTCTTC
>TRBD2|TRBV2|TRBJ2-7|NA
CASLREGREQYF
TGTGCCAGTTTGCGGGAGGGCCGCGAGCAGTACTTC
>NA|TRBV10-1|TRBJ2-1|NA
CASSESSGSNEQFF
TGCGCCAGCAGTGAGTCATCAGGGTCCAATGAGCAGTTCTTC
>NA|TRBV12-5|TRBJ2-7|NA
CASGPAPTTRQYF
TGTGCTAGTGGTCCCGCCCCCACGACTAGGCAGTACTTC
>NA|TRBV11-2|TRBJ2-2|NA
CASSLFFAGASSTGELFF
TGTGCCAGCAGCTTATTTTTCGCGGGGGCAAGTAGCACCGGGGAGCTGTTTTTT
>TRBD1|TRBV24-1|TRBJ1-4|NA
CATSDPGQAGGKLFF
TGTGCCACCAGTGACCCGGGACAGGCCGGGGGGAAACTGTTTTTT
>NA|TRBV7-6|TRBJ2-7|NA
CASSQWTSSTYEQYF
TGTGCCAGCAGCCAATGGACAAGCAGTACCTACGAGCAGTACTTC
>TRBD1|TRBV11-2|TRBJ1-2|NA
CASSAAPTGDYGYTF
TGTGCCAGCAGCGCCGCCCCGACAGGGGACTATGGCTACACCTTC
>TRBD1|TRBV7-2|TRBJ2-5|NA
CASSSDRGYETQYF
TGTGCCAGCAGCTCCGACAGGGGGTACGAGACCCAGTACTTC
>NA|TRBV11-2|TRBJ1-2|NA
CASSLTDSNYGYTF
TGTGCCAGCAGCTTAACGGACAGTAACTATGGCTACACCTTC
>NA|TRBV6-5|TRBJ2-5|NA
CASMPQVQETQYF
TGTGCCAGCATGCCACAGGTACAAGAGACCCAGTACTTC
>NA|TRBV4-2|TRBJ2-1|NA
CASSQVSLSSYNEQFF
TGTGCCAGCAGCCAAGTTAGCTTAAGCTCCTACAATGAGCAGTTCTTC
>TRBD2|TRBV4-2|TRBJ2-7|once
CASSQGGLAGYYEQYF
TGTGCCAGCAGCCAAGGTGGACTAGCGGGCTACTACGAGCAGTACTTC
>TRBD2|TRBV5-1|TRBJ2-1|NA
CASSLDGLAGWGQFF
TGCGCCAGCAGCTTGGATGGACTAGCGGGGTGGGGGCAGTTCTTC
>TRBD2|TRBV3-1/TRBV3-2|TRBJ2-1|NA
CASSLASGSRYNEQFF
TGTGCCAGCAGCTTAGCTAGCGGGAGTCGGTACAATGAGCAGTTCTTC
>TRBD2|TRBV5-1|TRBJ2-1|NA
CASSLRVLAGSSYNEQFF
TGCGCCAGCAGCTTGCGGGTGCTAGCGGGAAGCTCCTACAATGAGCAGTTCTTC
>NA|TRBV20-1|TRBJ1-1|NA
CSANERTEAFF
TGCAGTGCTAATGAGAGGACTGAAGCTTTCTTT
>NA|TRBV19|TRBJ1-2|once
CASRLDSVNYGYTF
TGTGCCAGTAGGCTTGACAGCGTGAACTATGGCTACACCTTC
>NA|TRBV11-3|TRBJ1-1|NA
CASSWQGQGAFF
TGTGCCAGCAGCTGGCAGGGACAAGGAGCTTTCTTT
>NA|TRBV5-6|TRBJ2-7|few
CASSSYYEQYF
TGTGCCAGCAGCTCCTATTACGAGCAGTACTTC
>NA|TRBV6-5|TRBJ1-6|few
CASSYSRLRNNSPLHF
TGTGCCAGCAGTTACTCTAGATTGAGAAATAATTCACCCCTCCACTTT
>NA|TRBV30|TRBJ1-1|NA
CAWTYSSTVNTEAFF
TGTGCCTGGACTTACTCTTCGACAGTGAACACTGAAGCTTTCTTT
>NA|TRBV11-2|TRBJ1-5|NA
CASSHTPGGPQHF
TGTGCCAGCAGCCACACCCCGGGGGGGCCCCAGCATTTT
>TRBD1|TRBV5-1|TRBJ1-2|NA
CASSLGEPGQGTSGYTF
TGCGCCAGCAGCTTGGGGGAACCGGGACAGGGTACAAGCGGCTACACCTTC
>TRBD1|TRBV12-3/TRBV12-4|TRBJ2-7|NA
CASRLTGANEQYF
TGTGCCAGCAGACTTACAGGGGCGAATGAGCAGTACTTC
>TRBD2|TRBV7-9|TRBJ2-1|NA
CASSHTSAPDNEQFF
TGTGCCAGCAGCCATACTAGCGCCCCCGACAATGAGCAGTTCTTC
>NA|TRBV24-1|TRBJ2-7|NA
CATSDSTLRQYF
TGTGCCACCAGTGACTCGACTTTACGGCAGTACTTC
>TRBD2|TRBV7-6|TRBJ2-2|NA
CASSPYGLADNTGELFF
TGTGCCAGCAGCCCCTATGGGCTAGCGGATAACACCGGGGAGCTGTTTTTT
>NA|TRBV12-3/TRBV12-4|TRBJ1-2|once
CASSLGRIYGYTF
TGTGCCAGCAGTTTAGGCAGGATCTATGGCTACACCTTC